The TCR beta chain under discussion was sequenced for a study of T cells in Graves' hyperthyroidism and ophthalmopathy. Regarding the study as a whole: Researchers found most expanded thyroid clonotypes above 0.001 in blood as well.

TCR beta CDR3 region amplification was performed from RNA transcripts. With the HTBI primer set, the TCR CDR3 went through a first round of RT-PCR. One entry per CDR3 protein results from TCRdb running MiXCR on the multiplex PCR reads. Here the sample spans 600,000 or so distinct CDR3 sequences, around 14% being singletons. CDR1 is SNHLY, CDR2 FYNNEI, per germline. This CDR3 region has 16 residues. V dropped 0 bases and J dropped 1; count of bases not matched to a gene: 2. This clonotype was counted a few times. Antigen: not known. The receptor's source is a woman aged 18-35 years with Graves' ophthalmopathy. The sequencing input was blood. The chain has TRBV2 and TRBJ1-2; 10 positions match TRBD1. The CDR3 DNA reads TGTGCCAGCAGTGAAGCGGGGACAGGGGTTAACTATGGCTACACCTTC. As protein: CASSEAGTGVNYGYTF.